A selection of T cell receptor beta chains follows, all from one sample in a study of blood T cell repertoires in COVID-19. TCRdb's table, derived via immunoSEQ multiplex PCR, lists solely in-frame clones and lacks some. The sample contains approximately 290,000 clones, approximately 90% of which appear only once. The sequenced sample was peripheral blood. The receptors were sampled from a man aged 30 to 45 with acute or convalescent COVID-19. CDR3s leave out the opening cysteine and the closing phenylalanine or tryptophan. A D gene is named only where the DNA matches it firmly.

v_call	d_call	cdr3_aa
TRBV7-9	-	ASSLAREDTEAF
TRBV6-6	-	ASSYSAASYEQY
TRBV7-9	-	ASSLLDSINEQF
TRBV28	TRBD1	ASNRPGQGSPEAF
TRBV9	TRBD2	ASSMLAGGTDTQY
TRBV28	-	ASSTPGTLSYEQY
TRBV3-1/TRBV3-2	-	ASTLAAAGEKLF
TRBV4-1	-	ASSQDPTGFSGNTIY
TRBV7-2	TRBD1	ASSQRQGTTGELF
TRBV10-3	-	AINSLNTGELF
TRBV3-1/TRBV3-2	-	ASSQGFAGFSNQPQH
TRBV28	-	ASSLNRNTIY
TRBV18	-	ASSPRQGGTGELF
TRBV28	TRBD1	ASRPTGQGGYEQY
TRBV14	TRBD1	ASSQDRGGNTEAF
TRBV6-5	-	ASRKDRLSDEQY
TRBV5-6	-	ASSSTGYSPLH
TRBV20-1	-	SAGGNNGYT
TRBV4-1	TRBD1	ASSPTGTGLNTEAF
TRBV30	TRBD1	AWSHRDRGRHYGYT
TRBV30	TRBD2	AWSGLAGGNEQF
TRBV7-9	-	ASSFSGDTEAF
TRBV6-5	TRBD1	ASSLTGGSSPLH
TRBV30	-	AWSALTAGSNQPQH
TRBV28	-	ASSLLQEEQF
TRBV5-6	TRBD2	ASSSILAMGTDTQY